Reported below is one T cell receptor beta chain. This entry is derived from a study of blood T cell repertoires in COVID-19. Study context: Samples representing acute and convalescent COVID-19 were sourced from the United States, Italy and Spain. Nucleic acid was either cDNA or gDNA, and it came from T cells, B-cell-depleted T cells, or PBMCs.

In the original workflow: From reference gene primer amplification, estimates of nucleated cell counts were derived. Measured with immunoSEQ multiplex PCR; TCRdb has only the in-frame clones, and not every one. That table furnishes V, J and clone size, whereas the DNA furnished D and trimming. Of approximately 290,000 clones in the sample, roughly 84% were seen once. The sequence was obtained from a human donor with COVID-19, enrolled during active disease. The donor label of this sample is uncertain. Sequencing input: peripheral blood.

This CDR3 is CASSYYRDTEAFF. CDR3 nucleotide sequence: TGTGCCAGCAGTTACTACAGGGACACTGAAGCTTTCTTT. The V call is TRBV6-5, the J call TRBJ1-1; possible D gene TRBD1, 6 bases. The germline CDR1 and CDR2 sequences are MNHEY and SVGAGI. This CDR3 has 13 residues. The V end lost 1 base, the J end lost 3 bases, and 6 bases lay between the germline ends.